These 20 T cell receptor beta chains originate from one sample sequenced in a study of shared clonotypes between healthy human individuals. Sequencing was performed with immunoSEQ multiplex PCR; in TCRdb, only in-frame clones are kept and a portion is missing. The sample lists roughly 300,000 clones, more than 60% occurring once. Sequencing was done on a sample of memory CD4+ T cells sorted from blood. Subset specified: CD45RA-negative fraction. Source of these receptors: a man between 25 and 39 years old in good health.

This clone was seen many times. V gene TRBV10-2 combines with J gene TRBJ2-5; no clear D. Germline V gene lookup returns CDR1 WSHSY and CDR2 SAAADI. The length of the CDR3 is 12 residues. The V gene lost 2 bases and the J gene lost 5 bases, with 6 bases spanning the gap. The CDR3 loop is CASSEVGETQYF. The CDR3 coding sequence is TGCGCCAGCAGTGAGGTTGGTGAGACCCAGTACTTC.

The chain carries TRBV6-5 and TRBJ2-3; D is uncertain. The CDR3 runs to 14 residues. Trimming pared 0 bases from V and 4 bases from J, leaving 8 bases between. Germline V gene lookup returns CDR1 MNHEY and CDR2 SVGAGI. The DNA for the CDR3 is TGTGCCAGCAGTTACTCTCCCGAATCAGATACGCAGTATTTT. As protein: CASSYSPESDTQYF.

The chain recombines TRBV19 with TRBJ2-1; tentative D call: TRBD1 (6 bases). V gave up 4 bases and J gave up 13 bases, with 14 bases separating them. This CDR3 contains 12 residues. Germline CDR1 is LNHDA and CDR2 is SQIVND (reference sequence). CDR3 nucleotides: TGTGCCAGTAGTAAAGGGGACAACCATCAGTTCTTC. This sequence encodes CASSKGDNHQFF.

Of note for this clone: The limits of the CDR3 on the DNA are not certain, so only TCRdb's listed CDR3 is given. The genes are TRBV19 and TRBJ1-3; the table calls TRBD1, which could not be checked here. The CDR3 sequence runs 12 residues, both termini included. Germline values: CDR1 LNHDA, CDR2 SQIVND (reference sequence). The CDR3 loop reads CASIDIVGRGNF.

The V gene is TRBV2, the J gene TRBJ2-5; 11 nucleotides line up with TRBD2. The CDR3 has 11 residues. Germline-derived CDR1 and CDR2 are SNHLY and FYNNEI. The V and J ends lost 5 bases and 13 bases, in that order; junction bases with no gene match: 3. The CDR3 coding sequence is TGTGCCAGCAGTTTAGCGGGAGGGTTGTACTTC. It yields the protein CASSLAGGLYF.

This clone showed up just a few times. This rearrangement joins TRBV10-3 to TRBJ1-2; tentative D call: TRBD1 (5 bases). The CDR3 is 14 residues long. V lost 2 bases to trimming and J lost 4 bases, with 11 bases between them. Germline values: CDR1 ENHRY, CDR2 SYGVKD. The CDR3 loop reads CAISERGRVYGYTF. The CDR3 DNA follows: TGTGCCATCAGTGAGAGGGGCAGGGTCTATGGCTACACCTTC.

Turning to this clone: Other DNA variants within this sample encode the same CDR3. V usage is TRBV18 and J usage is TRBJ2-3; D possibly corresponds to TRBD2 (6 bases). This CDR3 contains 16 residues. Trimming shortened V by 4 bases and J by 8 bases, and 22 bases separated the two germline ends. Germline assignment: CDR1 KGHSH and CDR2 LQKENI. In DNA, the CDR3 is TGTGCCAGCTCACTGCGGGATTCAGGTGGAGCGGGTACGCAGTATTTT. It codes for CASSLRDSGGAGTQYF.

The CDR3 coding sequence is TGTGCCAGCAGCGTAGACACAGGGGGCCTGGGCGTAAATGAAAAACTGTTTTTT. This sequence encodes CASSVDTGGLGVNEKLFF. The rearrangement links TRBV9 to TRBJ1-4; 9 bases fit TRBD1. Germline CDR1 is SGDLS and CDR2 is YYNGEE. V lost 0 bases and J lost 5; bases outside the gene matches: 11. The CDR3 is 18 residues long.

This clone was detected only a few times. The chain couples TRBV7-2 to TRBJ1-2; tentative D call: TRBD1 (5 bases). The CDR3 length is 15 residues. Looked up from germline, CDR1 is SGHTA and CDR2 is FQGNSA. The germline V and J ends were trimmed by 0 bases and 6 bases, with 14 bases remaining between them. For the CDR3, the DNA is TGTGCCAGCAGCTTAGCTAGGGGCGATAGGGATGGCTACACCTTC. Amino acid sequence: CASSLARGDRDGYTF.

The rearrangement uses TRBV18 and TRBJ1-2; TRBD1 is a possible D gene (6 bases). The V end was cut by 4 bases, the J end by 4 bases, with 16 bases between. This CDR3 is 15 amino acids long. Germline V CDR1 and CDR2: KGHSH, LQKENI. CDR3 amino acids: CASSLSRQDPYGYTF. The CDR3, as DNA: TGTGCCAGCTCACTAAGTAGACAGGACCCCTATGGCTACACCTTC.

This chain links TRBV5-8 with TRBJ1-1, with D hard to call. The ends were cut back, 3 bases at V and 0 bases at J, with 3 bases in the middle. The germline V gene encodes CDR1 SGHTS and CDR2 YDEGEE. The CDR3 is 12 residues long. CDR3 loop: CASSWVNTEAFF. The DNA of the CDR3 is TGTGCCAGCAGCTGGGTGAACACTGAAGCTTTCTTT.

This chain connects TRBV25-1 to TRBJ2-1; 11 bases align to TRBD2. CDR1 and CDR2 (germline): MGHDK, SYGVNS. Trimming removed 2 bases from V and 5 bases from J; junction bases left unmatched: 8. The CDR3 runs 17 residues. CDR3 nucleotide sequence: TGTGCCAGCAGTGAAGCCGGGACTAGCGGAATAAACAATGAGCAGTTCTTC. Encoded protein: CASSEAGTSGINNEQFF.

This clone was found a few times. The chain carries TRBV28 and TRBJ1-1; D remains ambiguous. The germline V gene encodes CDR1 MDHEN and CDR2 SYDVKM. V was cut by 2 bases and J by 5 bases, with 12 bases left in between. The CDR3 is 14 residues long. The CDR3 DNA is TGTGCCAGCAGTTTAACAGATTCACTAACTGAAGCTTTCTTT. It yields the protein CASSLTDSLTEAFF. Full variable domain (rest looked up from reference TRBV28 and TRBJ1-1): DVKVTQSSRYLVKRTGEKVFLECVQDMDHENMFWYRQDPGLGLRLIYFSYDVKMKEKGDIPEGYSVSREKKERFSLILESASTNQTSMYLCASSLTDSLTEAFFGQGTRLTVV.

This chain uses TRBV6-6 with TRBJ1-2; D is unresolved. The germline V and J ends were trimmed by 2 bases and 1 base, with 11 bases remaining between them. Germline V CDR1 and CDR2: MNHNY, SVGAGI (reference sequence). The CDR3 totals 15 residues. The CDR3, as DNA: TGTGCCAGCAGTTACCTCGTAGATTTTAACTATGGCTACACCTTC. Translation: CASSYLVDFNYGYTF.

The chain is built from TRBV7-8 and TRBJ2-5; perhaps TRBD2 as D (6 bases). V gave up 5 bases and J gave up 4 bases, with 17 bases separating them. The CDR3 has 15 residues. Germline CDR1 and CDR2: SGHVS and FQNEAQ. The CDR3 sequence is CASSPDGSRAETQYF. The DNA for the CDR3 is TGTGCCAGCAGCCCTGACGGGAGTCGAGCAGAGACCCAGTACTTC.

V usage is TRBV5-4 and J usage is TRBJ1-2, with D maybe TRBD1 (5 bases). V lost 7 bases to trimming and J lost 2 bases, with 15 bases between them. The CDR3 is made up of 14 amino acids. Germline values: CDR1 SGHNT, CDR2 YYREEE (reference sequence). The CDR3 protein is CASLIYGGNYGYTF. The CDR3 DNA reads TGTGCCAGCCTAATCTACGGGGGGAACTATGGCTACACCTTC.

This sequence joins TRBV5-5 and TRBJ1-5, with D possibly being TRBD1 (6 bases). This CDR3 has 15 amino acids. V lost 4 bases and J lost 6, with 17 bases in between. The germline gives CDR1 SGHKS, CDR2 YYEKEE (reference sequence). This CDR3 reads CASSKPQGRSQPQHF. In nucleotides, the CDR3 is TGTGCCAGCAGCAAGCCACAGGGTAGAAGTCAGCCCCAGCATTTT.

This clone was recorded once. The gene calls are TRBV5-1 and TRBJ2-1; 11 bases are shared with TRBD2. CDR1 is SGHRS, CDR2 YFSETQ, per germline. The CDR3 covers 16 residues. With 3 bases clipped from V and 1 base from J, the junction kept 3 bases outside the gene matches. The CDR3: CASSSTSGESYNEQFF. DNA of the CDR3: TGCGCCAGCAGCTCGACTAGCGGGGAGTCCTACAATGAGCAGTTCTTC.

V usage is TRBV15 and J usage is TRBJ2-1; TRBD2 matches 9 bases. Germline CDR1 is LNHNV and CDR2 is YYDKDF (reference sequence). This CDR3 has 19 amino acids. J lost 4 bases, V lost 1 base, and 14 bases had no gene match. CDR3 nucleotide sequence: TGTGCCACCAGCAGAGGATCTAATGGACCTAGCGGGAAGTACAATGAGCAGTTCTTC. Protein product: CATSRGSNGPSGKYNEQFF.

The V gene is TRBV7-9, the J gene TRBJ2-7, with D perhaps TRBD1 or TRBD2 (5 bases each). Trimming cost V 3 bases and J 4 bases, with 22 bases left between them. Germline CDR1 reads SEHNR; CDR2 reads FQNEAQ (reference sequence). The CDR3 spans 17 residues. CDR3 coding DNA: TGTGCCAGCAGCTTGGACCCCCCCCCGGGGCCTGGGTACGAGCAGTACTTC. Amino acid sequence: CASSLDPPPGPGYEQYF.